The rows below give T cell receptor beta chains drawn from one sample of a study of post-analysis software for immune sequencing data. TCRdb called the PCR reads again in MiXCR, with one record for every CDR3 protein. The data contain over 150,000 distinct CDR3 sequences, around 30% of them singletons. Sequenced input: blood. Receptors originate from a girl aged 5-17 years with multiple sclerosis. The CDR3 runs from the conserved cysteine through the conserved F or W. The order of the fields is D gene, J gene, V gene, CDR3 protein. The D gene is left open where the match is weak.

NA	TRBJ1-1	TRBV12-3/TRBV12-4	CASSNRVNTEAFF
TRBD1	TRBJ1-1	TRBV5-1	CASSLRQGGVTEAFF
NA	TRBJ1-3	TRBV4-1	CASSPRPPPVPEGNTIYF
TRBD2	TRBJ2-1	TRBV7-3	CASSTGTSVYNEQFF
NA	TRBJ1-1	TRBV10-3	CAISDWGNTRKNTEAFF
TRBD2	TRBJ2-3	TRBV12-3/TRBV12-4	CASNRLAGPDTQYF
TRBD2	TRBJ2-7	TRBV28	CGTASTSGYEQYF
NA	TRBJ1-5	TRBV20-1	CSASASNQPQHF
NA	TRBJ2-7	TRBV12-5	CASGLVPLGEQYF
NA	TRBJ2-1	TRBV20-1	CSARSGYGSNEQFF
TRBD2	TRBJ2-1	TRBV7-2	CAGSLVGSGNNEQFF
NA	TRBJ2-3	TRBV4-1	CASSQTPVGADTQYF
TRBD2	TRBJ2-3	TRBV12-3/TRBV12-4	CASSGLAGASTDTQYF
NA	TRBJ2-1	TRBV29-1	CSVPHGNEQFF
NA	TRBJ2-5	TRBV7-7	CASSLGVSQGERQETQYF
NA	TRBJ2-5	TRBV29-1	CSVEDWDARETQYF
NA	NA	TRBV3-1	CASSQLYEQYF
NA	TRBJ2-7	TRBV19	CASSPKLGSPYEQYF
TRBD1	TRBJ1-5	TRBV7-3	CASSLGQGQPQHF
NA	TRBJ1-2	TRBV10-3	CAISEGANGYTF
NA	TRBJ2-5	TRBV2	CASSVGVKKAETQYF
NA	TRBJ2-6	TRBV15	CATSRDTNSGANVLTF
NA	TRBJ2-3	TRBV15	CATSRDPADNTQYF
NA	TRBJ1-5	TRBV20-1	CSAFSQGNQPQHF
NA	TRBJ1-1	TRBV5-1	CASSFNRDTEAFF
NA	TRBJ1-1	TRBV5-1	CASKRSLTDTEAFF
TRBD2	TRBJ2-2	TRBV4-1	CASSQTGTSTGELFF
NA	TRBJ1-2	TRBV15	CATSSHSFGYTF
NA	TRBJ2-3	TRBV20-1	CSAVVSTRGSTDTQYF
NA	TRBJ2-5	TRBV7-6	CASSSTRAIQETQYF
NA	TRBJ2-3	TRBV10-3	CAISGPQGGEDTQYF
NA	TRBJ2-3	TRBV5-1	CASSLRQGGTDTQYF
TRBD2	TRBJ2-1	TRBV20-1	CSAQAAATGGYNEQFF
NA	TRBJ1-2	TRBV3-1	CASSLEERIGGYTF
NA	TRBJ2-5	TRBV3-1	CASRMDGKETQYF
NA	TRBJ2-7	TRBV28	CASSFSGVSYEQYF
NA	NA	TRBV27	CASSLSRGVKNIQYF
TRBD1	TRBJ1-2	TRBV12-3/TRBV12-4	CASSPTGGTSYGYTF
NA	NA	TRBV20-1	CSALDLITGPEVKTQYF